This TCR beta chain appears in the sequencing data of a study of CD8+ T cells in alopecia areata (dated by TCRdb to 2017 to 2018). With regard to the full study: The treated patients took part in an open-label pilot trial in which moderate-to-severe alopecia areata was treated with oral tofacitinib at 5 to 10 mg twice daily. Tofacitinib was given for 6 to 18 months, followed by 6 months of follow-up off drug to assess delayed response and recurrence. The study used high-throughput TCRbeta sequencing to examine T cell clonal expansion in alopecia areata, in both the C3H/HeJ mouse model and human patients. On the human side, TCRbeta sequencing was run on scalp tissue and on sorted CD4+ and CD8+ peripheral blood T cells from healthy controls and from alopecia areata patients with either patchy or totalis/universalis disease. Biopsies were taken from tofacitinib-treated patients at baseline and again at 4 and 24 weeks into treatment, and several of those patients also had a later scalp biopsy. Clonality in the scalp was compared among normal scalp (n=4), patchy alopecia areata scalp (n=8), and alopecia totalis/universalis scalp (n=8). RNA was extracted with the PAXgene miRNA kit for fixed scalp, the miRNeasy kit for PBMCs, and the RNeasy kit for mouse skin. TCRbeta CDR3 regions were amplified by immunoSEQ multiplex PCR using 35 Vbeta forward and 13 Jbeta reverse primers. On the study overall, not on this receptor specifically: Shared TCR sequences between patients were less evident than in mice, which may be partly attributable to HLA diversity in the patient population. Unlike mouse skin, which is dominated by gammadelta T cells, normal human skin has resident alphabeta T cells that are also sequenced, and this complicates analysis of the scalp TCR repertoire. Lesional scalp, especially in alopecia totalis/universalis, showed higher clonality and more expanded CD8+ clones than normal scalp, suggesting antigenic drive.

Libraries were prepared through the immunoSEQ multiplex PCR assay. RNA was extracted from all samples and reverse transcribed into cDNA as template for TCR sequencing. First-strand cDNA was synthesized using SuperScript III with a 2:1 mix of oligo-dT and random hexamers. A synthetic immune receptor repertoire was used to assess amplification bias, and residual bias was removed computationally. The authors' pipeline ran thus. After raw reads were preprocessed to remove errors, the CDR3 was defined following IMGT conventions as running from the conserved cysteine to phenylalanine. Clonality was computed by normalizing Shannon entropy by log2 of the number of productive unique TCRs and subtracting the result from 1. Whether each scalp clone was CD4 or CD8 was inferred by checking scalp TCRbeta sequences against the CD4 and CD8 repertoires from sorted blood. TCRdb holds this immuneACCESS table with in-frame rearrangements only. Some clones are missing; in checked studies, unresolved V genes explain under half, and the rest has no known cause. Clonal size and the V and J genes are those of that table, whereas D and trimming came from the DNA. This sample lists 110,000 to 150,000 clones; roughly three fifths were detected once. The ten most abundant clones make up roughly 6.7% of the sample.

This clone has more than one count but fewer than ten. It lacks a known antigen. There are no base qualities to consult, and no much larger clone falls within one base. This sample's time point label indicates: baseline before oral tofacitinib. From alopecia areata patients, peripheral blood was collected along with lesional scalp punch biopsies. PBMCs were isolated by density centrifugation and stained for CD3, CD4 and CD8, and CD4+ and CD8+ T cells were sorted on a FACSAria. The CDR3 covers 14 residues, taking in both the cysteine and the phenylalanine. This entry keeps only the CDR3 DNA: 42 bases, framed from base 1. The germline V gene encodes CDR1 SGHRS and CDR2 YFSETQ. Germline trimming amounts to 0 bases on V and 1 base on J, with 0 as the count of junction bases outside the gene matches.

This receptor was identified in a human donor with alopecia areata. The starting material was CD4+ T cells sorted from blood, obtained at week 0. The rearranged chain carries TRBV5-1 and TRBJ1-2; 7 bases in the middle match TRBD1. The nucleotides are TGCGCCAGCAGCTTGGGGGACAGTAACTATGGCTACACCTTC. Translated, it gives CASSLGDSNYGYTF.